Listed here are 2 T cell receptor beta chains from one sample, sequenced in a study of T cells after somatic rescue of genetic block. Assay: immunoSEQ multiplex PCR; the TCRdb copy retains only in-frame clones and omits some. The sample yields 67,000 or so clones, approximately 90% seen once. Material: peripheral blood mononuclear cells (PBMCs). These receptors were collected from a man aged 25-40 years.

Of note for this clone: Other DNA sequences in the sample encode the same CDR3. The rearrangement links TRBV2 to TRBJ2-2; D call uncertain. The CDR3 length is 13 residues. V gave up 3 bases and J gave up 2 bases, with 4 bases separating them. The germline V gene has CDR1 SNHLY and CDR2 FYNNEI. The CDR3 DNA reads TGTGCCAGCAGTGACAGTAACACCGGGGAGCTGTTTTTT. This codes for CASSDSNTGELFF.

J is TRBJ1-2 and V is TRBV19, with 7 bases aligning to TRBD1. The J segment lost 4 bases and the V segment lost 8 bases, leaving 7 bases of the junction unmatched. The CDR3 has 13 residues. Germline V CDR1 and CDR2: LNHDA, SQIVND (reference sequence). CDR3 in DNA: TGTGCCAGTTCGACAGGGATGTTCTATGGCTACACCTTC. The encoded protein is CASSTGMFYGYTF. Based on the CDR3 plus reference TRBV19 and TRBJ1-2, the full variable domain is DGGITQSPKYLFRKEGQNVTLSCEQNLNHDAMYWYRQDPGQGLRLIYYSQIVNDFQKGDIAEGYSVSREKKESFPLTVTSAQKNPTAFYLCASSTGMFYGYTFGSGTRLTVV.